Given below is one TCR beta chain in context. The CDR3 extends over 13 amino acids. Trimming removed 2 bases at V and 1 base at J, with 5 bases between. CDR1 is MNHNY and CDR2 is SVGAGI in the germline V gene (reference sequence). These data originate in a study of identifying expanded T cells in peripheral blood. The protocol was immunoSEQ multiplex PCR, while the TCRdb copy is restricted to in-frame clones and leaves out a portion. The sample lists about 98,000 clones; about 91% were seen once. The clonotype originates from a person between 18 and 75 years old in good health. This rearrangement joins TRBV6-6 to TRBJ1-1; D gene unclear. Sequencing input: blood. The CDR3 loop is CASSYKRNTEAFF. In DNA, the CDR3 is TGTGCCAGCAGTTACAAGCGGAACACTGAAGCTTTCTTT.